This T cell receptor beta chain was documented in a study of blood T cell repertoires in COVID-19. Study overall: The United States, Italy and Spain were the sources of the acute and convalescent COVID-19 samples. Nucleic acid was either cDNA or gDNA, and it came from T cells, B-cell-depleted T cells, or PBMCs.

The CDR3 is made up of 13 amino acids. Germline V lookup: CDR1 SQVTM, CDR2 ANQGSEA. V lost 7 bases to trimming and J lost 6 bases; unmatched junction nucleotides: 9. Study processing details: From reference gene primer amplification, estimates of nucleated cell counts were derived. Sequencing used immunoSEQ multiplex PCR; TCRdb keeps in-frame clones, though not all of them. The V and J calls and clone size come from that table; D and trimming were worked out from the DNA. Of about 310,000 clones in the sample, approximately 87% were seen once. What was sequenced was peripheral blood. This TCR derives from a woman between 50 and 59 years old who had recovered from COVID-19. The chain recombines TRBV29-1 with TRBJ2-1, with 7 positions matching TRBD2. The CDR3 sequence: CSGGLGGRNEQFF. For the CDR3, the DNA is TGCAGCGGCGGACTAGGAGGTCGCAATGAGCAGTTCTTC.